This T cell receptor (beta chain) was sequenced for a study of T-cell memory formation after mild COVID-19. Study results and limitations: The CD4+ clones that contracted clustered mainly within CM and EM, and the CD8+ clones concentrated in EMRA. Some clones that responded were present in memory (sampled pre-infection), which suggests cross-reactive memory joined.

The germline V and J ends were trimmed by 4 bases and 0 bases, with 16 bases remaining between them. Germline V gene sequence: CDR1 SEHNR, CDR2 FQNEAQ (reference sequence). The CDR3 consists of 16 residues. TCR alpha and TCR beta cDNA libraries carrying sample barcodes and UMIs came from 5'RACE with constant-segment primers. TCRdb re-called the 5' RACE reads with MiXCR, one entry per CDR3 protein. The sample holds fewer than 250,000 distinct CDR3 sequences, around 26% seen once. A remark on this clonotype: Its cognate antigen is unknown.

This rearrangement joins TRBV7-9 to TRBJ2-7; D not resolved. The sample consisted of PBMCs or a T cell subset sorted from them (not recorded which). This sequence was found in an adult woman who had mild COVID-19 (a few samples of this study predate the infection). Cell type and time point are not known. The CDR3 reads CASSSNMVGVSYEQYF. DNA for the CDR3: TGTGCCAGCAGCTCGAACATGGTTGGCGTCTCCTACGAGCAGTACTTC.